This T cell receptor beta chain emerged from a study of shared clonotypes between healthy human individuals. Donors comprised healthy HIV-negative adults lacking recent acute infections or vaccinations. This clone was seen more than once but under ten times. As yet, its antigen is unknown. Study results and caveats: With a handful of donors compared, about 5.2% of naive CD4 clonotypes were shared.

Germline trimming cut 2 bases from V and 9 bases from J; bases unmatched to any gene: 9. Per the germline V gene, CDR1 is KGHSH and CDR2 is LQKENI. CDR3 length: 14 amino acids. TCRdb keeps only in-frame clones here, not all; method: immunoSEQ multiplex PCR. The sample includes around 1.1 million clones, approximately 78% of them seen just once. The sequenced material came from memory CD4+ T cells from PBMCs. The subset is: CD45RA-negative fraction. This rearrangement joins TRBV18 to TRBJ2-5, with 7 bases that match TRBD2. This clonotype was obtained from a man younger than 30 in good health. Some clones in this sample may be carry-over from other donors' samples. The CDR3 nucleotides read TGTGCCAGCTCACCAGTTGGGACTACCTGGGCCCAGTACTTC. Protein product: CASSPVGTTWAQYF.